This T cell receptor beta chain was observed in a study of a mutant IDH1 vaccine in newly diagnosed glioma. Study at large: Treated patients had a mean age of approximately 40 years and a sex split that was around 62% male and roughly 40% female. Therapy received beforehand was radiotherapy, temozolomide, or both, with most patients given both. Study-wide findings and caveats: Researchers report vaccine-induced immune responses in approximately 95% of patients.

In regard to this clone: Its antigen remains unknown.

The sample's time point: baseline, week 1 (first vaccination visit). This sample's treatment: pre-vaccination baseline after standard-of-care therapy. Donor diagnoses consisted of new WHO grade 3 or 4 IDH1-mutant, ATRX-lost astrocytomas. Only in-frame clones appear in the TCRdb table, and some are missing; sequencing was by immunoSEQ multiplex PCR. Of approximately 100,000 clones in the sample, around 90% are singletons; the top ten hold approximately 0.57%. V was cut by 1 base and J by 13 bases, with 14 bases left in between. From germline, CDR1 is SGHVS and CDR2 FQNEAQ. The CDR3 loop spans 14 amino acids.

The rearrangement uses TRBV7-8 and TRBJ1-6; D gene ambiguous. The material was PBMCs, obtained from a glioma patient treated with radiotherapy, temozolomide or both. This TCR was recovered from a woman aged 50 to 60 with glioma. CDR3: CASSLGRIAIPLHF. The CDR3 region has the DNA TGTGCCAGCAGCTTAGGGCGGATCGCGATCCCCCTCCACTTT.